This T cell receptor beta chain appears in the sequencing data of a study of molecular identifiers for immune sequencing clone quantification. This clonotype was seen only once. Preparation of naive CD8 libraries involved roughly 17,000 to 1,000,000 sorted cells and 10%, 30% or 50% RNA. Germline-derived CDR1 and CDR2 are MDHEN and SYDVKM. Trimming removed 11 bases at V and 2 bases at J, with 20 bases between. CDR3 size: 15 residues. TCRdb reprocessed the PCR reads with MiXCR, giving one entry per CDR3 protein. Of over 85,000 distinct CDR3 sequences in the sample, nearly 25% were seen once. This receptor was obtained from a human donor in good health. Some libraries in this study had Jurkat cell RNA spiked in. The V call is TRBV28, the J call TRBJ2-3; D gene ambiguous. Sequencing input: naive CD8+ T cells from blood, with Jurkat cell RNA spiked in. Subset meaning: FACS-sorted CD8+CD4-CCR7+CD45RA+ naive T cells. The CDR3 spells CAGGLSVYLTDTQYF. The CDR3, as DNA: TGTGCCGGCGGTTTATCCGTCTATCTCACAGATACGCAGTATTTT. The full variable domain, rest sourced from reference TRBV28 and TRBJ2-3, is DVKVTQSSRYLVKRTGEKVFLECVQDMDHENMFWYRQDPGLGLRLIYFSYDVKMKEKGDIPEGYSVSREKKERFSLILESASTNQTSMYLCAGGLSVYLTDTQYFGPGTRLTVL.